What follows describes a single TCR beta chain. This entry belongs to a study of blood T cell repertoires in COVID-19. In the source study's methods: Estimated nucleated cell counts came from reference gene primer amplification. TCRdb's table, derived via immunoSEQ multiplex PCR, lists solely in-frame clones and lacks some. The DNA gave D and trimming, while V, J and clone size come from that table. The data contain about 130,000 clones, just under 85% of them singletons. This CDR3 spans 13 amino acids. V lost 0 bases to trimming and J lost 8 bases, with 13 bases between them. In germline, CDR1 is SQVTM, CDR2 ANQGSEA. Participants, about 18 to 90 years old, spanned approximately 25 US areas. Participant-given clinical history determined each cohort assignment.

This chain uses TRBV29-1 with TRBJ1-2, with D possibly TRBD1 on 5 matching bases. The TCR comes from a man aged 50 to 60 who had recovered from COVID-19. The sample consisted of PBMCs or T cells enriched from blood (not recorded which). CDR3 DNA sequence: TGCAGCGTTGAAGATCAGGGATTGGGAGGCTACACCTTC. Amino acids: CSVEDQGLGGYTF.